A selection of T cell receptor beta chains follows, all from one sample in a study of blood T cell repertoires in COVID-19. Only in-frame clones appear in the TCRdb table, and some are missing; sequencing was by immunoSEQ multiplex PCR. Of a few hundred thousand clones in the sample, 70% to 90% are singletons; the top ten hold 0.95% to 1%. Input material: peripheral blood. These receptors originate from a woman between 40 and 55 years old who had recovered from COVID-19. The conserved cysteine and the conserved F or W are not part of the CDR3 here.

>TRBV7-8|TRBJ1-1
ASSLGGWGNTEAF
>TRBV12-3/TRBV12-4|TRBJ1-1
ASSRDRRAEAF
>TRBV28|TRBJ1-5
ASSLEVLGPQH
>TRBV5-6|TRBJ2-7
ASSLAGGPRSSYEQY
>TRBV24-1|TRBJ2-7
ATSDLRGYEQY
>TRBV10-2|TRBJ1-1
ASSAAGTGGPTEAF
>TRBV9|TRBJ2-7
ASSPQGGTVYEQY
>TRBV30|TRBJ1-1
AWSRQSGGAF
>TRBV7-2|TRBJ1-1
ASSLRGMNTEAF
>TRBV6-4|TRBJ2-1
ASSVGLAVPSYNEQF
>TRBV11-2|TRBJ2-3
ASSRDRGMNTQY
>TRBV6-2/TRBV6-3|TRBJ2-7
ASSYSDTDPYYEQY